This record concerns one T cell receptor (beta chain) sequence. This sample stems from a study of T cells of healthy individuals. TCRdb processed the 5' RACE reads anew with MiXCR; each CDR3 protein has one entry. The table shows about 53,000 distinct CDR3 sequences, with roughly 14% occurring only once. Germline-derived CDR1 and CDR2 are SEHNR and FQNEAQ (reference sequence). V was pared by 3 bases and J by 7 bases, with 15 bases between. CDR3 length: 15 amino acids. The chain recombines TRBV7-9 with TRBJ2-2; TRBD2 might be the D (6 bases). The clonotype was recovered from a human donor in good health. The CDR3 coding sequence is TGTGCCAGCAGCTTCTACCGGGAGCCGGGCGGGGAGCTGTTTTTT. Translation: CASSFYREPGGELFF.